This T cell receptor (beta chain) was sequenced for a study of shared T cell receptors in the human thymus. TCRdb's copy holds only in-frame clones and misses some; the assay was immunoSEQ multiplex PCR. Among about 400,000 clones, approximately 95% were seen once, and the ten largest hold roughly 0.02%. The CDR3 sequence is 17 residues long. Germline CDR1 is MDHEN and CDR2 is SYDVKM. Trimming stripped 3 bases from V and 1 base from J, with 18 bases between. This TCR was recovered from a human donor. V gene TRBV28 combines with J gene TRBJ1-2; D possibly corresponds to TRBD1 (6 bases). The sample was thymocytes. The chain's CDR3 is CASSLLHPGHLNYGYTF. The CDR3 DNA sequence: TGTGCCAGCAGTTTGCTCCACCCGGGACACCTTAACTATGGCTACACCTTC.